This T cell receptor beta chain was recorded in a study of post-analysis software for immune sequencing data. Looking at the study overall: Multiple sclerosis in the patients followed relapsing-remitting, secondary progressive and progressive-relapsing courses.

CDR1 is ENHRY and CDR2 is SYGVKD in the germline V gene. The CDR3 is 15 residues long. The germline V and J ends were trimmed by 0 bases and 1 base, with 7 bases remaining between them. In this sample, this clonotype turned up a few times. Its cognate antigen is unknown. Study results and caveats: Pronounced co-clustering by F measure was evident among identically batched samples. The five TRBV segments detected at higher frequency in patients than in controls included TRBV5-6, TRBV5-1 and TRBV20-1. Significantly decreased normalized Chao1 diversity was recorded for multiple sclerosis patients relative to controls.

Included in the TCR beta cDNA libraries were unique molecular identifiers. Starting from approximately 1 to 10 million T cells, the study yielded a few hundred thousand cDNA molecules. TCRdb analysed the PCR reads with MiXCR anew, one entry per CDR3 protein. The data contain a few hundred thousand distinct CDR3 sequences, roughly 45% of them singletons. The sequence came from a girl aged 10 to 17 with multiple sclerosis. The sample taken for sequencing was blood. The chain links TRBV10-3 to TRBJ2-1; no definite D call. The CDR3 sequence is CAISESANSYNEQFF. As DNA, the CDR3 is TGTGCCATCAGTGAGTCGGCCAATTCCTACAATGAGCAGTTCTTC.